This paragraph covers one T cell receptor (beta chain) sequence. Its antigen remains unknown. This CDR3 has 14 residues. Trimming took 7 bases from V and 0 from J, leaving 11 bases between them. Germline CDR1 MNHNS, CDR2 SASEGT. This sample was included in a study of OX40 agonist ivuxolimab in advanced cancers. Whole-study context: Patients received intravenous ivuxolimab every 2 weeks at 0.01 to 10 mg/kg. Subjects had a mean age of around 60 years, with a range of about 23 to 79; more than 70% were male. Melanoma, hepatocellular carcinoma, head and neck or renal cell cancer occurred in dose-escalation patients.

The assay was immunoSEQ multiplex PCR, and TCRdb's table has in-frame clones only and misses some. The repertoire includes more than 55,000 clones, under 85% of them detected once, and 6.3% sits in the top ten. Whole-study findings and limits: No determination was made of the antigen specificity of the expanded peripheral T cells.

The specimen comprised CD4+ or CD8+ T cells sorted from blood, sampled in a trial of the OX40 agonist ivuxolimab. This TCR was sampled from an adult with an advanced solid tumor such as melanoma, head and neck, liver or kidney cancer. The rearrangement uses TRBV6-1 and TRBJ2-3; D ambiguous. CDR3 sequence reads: CASKASTSTDTQYF. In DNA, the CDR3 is TGTGCCAGCAAGGCCTCGACTAGCACAGATACGCAGTATTTT.